This TCR beta chain was identified during a study of response to subunit inactivated influenza vaccine (dated by TCRdb to 2016 to 2019). The study in broad terms: Deep quantitative T cell receptor repertoire profiling was used in the study to track responses to a trivalent subunit inactivated influenza vaccine.

The sample holds a few counts of this clonotype. No cognate antigen has been identified for it. No base quality values were provided; no much bigger clone lies one nucleotide off. Taken from the germline V gene, the CDR1 and CDR2 loops are MNHEY and SVGEGT. The CDR3 holds 15 amino acids from the cysteine to the phenylalanine. Just CDR3 DNA is preserved here, 45 bases in frame from base 1. The junction shows trimming of 5 bases on V and 3 bases on J, and the gene matches do not reach 5 bases of it. The research as a whole found: It was suggested by the authors that each seasonal influenza vaccination may recruit only a limited number of new T cells.

The library was prepared using RT-PCR. TCRdb records Illumina HiSeq 2500 as the sequencer. TCRdb trimmed the raw reads at Q25, called clones with MiXCR and kept productive beta chains. Under each unique CDR3 protein, matching rows form one entry showing the most common genes and DNA. This sample holds about 180,000 distinct CDR3 sequences; about a tenth were observed only once. The ten largest clones represent around 9.9% of the sample. The chain uses TRBV6-2 or TRBV6-3 and TRBJ1-5; 9 middle bases align to TRBD1. The sample in question was non-naive T cells sorted from PBMCs, obtained on the day of vaccination. Read against the paper, the sample's cell subset or site label means: memory T cell fraction. The receptor comes from a man aged 50 to 59 who received an inactivated influenza vaccine. Donor details come from another sample of the same person, matched by shared clones. The DNA is as follows: TGTGCCAGCAGTAGGGACAGGGCCTACAATCAGCCCCAGCATTTT. Its translation reads: CASSRDRAYNQPQHF.